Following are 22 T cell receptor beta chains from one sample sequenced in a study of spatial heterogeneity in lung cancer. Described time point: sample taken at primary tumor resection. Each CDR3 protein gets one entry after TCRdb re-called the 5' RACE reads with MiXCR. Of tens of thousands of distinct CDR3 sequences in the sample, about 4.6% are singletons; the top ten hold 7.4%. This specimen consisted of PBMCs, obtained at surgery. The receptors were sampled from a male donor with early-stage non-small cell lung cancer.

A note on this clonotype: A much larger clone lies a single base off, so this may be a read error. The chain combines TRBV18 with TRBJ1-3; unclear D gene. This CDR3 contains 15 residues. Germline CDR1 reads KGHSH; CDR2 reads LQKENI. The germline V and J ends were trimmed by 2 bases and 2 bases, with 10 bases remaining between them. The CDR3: CASSPSQTTGNTIYF. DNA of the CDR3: TGTGCCAGCTCACCATCCCAGACCACTGGAAACACCATATATTTT.

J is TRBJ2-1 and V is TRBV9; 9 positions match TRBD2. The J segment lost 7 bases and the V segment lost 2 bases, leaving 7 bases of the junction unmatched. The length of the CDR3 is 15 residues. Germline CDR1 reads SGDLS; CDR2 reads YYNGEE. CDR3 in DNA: TGTGCCAGCAGCGTCTCGGCGGGAGGGCGGAATGAGCAGTTCTTC. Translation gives CASSVSAGGRNEQFF.

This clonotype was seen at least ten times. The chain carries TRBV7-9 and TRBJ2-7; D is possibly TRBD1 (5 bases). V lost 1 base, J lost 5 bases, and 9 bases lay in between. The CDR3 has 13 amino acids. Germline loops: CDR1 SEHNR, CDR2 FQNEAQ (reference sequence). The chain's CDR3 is CASSLVQGHEQYF. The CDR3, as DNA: TGTGCCAGCAGCTTAGTTCAGGGCCACGAGCAGTACTTC.

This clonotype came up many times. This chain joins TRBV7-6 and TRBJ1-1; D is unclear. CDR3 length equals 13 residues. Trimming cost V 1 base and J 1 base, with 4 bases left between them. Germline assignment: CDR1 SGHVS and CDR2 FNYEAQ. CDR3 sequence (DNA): TGTGCCAGCAGCTTAGAACCGAACACTGAAGCTTTCTTT. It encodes CASSLEPNTEAFF.

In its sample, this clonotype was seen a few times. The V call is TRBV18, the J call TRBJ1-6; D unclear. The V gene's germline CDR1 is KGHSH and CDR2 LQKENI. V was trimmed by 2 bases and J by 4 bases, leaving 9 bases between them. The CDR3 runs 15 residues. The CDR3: CASSPKEAYNSPLHF. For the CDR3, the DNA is TGTGCCAGCTCACCAAAGGAGGCTTATAATTCACCCCTCCACTTT. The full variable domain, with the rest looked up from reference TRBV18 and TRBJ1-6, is NAGVMQNPRHLVRRRGQEARLRCSPMKGHSHVYWYRQLPEEGLKFMVYLQKENIIDESGMPKERFSAEFPKEGPSILRIQQVVRGDSAAYFCASSPKEAYNSPLHFGNGTRLTVT.

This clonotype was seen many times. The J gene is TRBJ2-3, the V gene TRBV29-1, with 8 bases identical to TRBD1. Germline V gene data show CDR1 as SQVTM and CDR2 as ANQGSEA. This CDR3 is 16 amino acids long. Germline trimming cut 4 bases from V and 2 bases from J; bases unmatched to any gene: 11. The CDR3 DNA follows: TGCAGCGTTGCCCAGGGGGCCTTAACATACACAGATACGCAGTATTTT. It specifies CSVAQGALTYTDTQYF.

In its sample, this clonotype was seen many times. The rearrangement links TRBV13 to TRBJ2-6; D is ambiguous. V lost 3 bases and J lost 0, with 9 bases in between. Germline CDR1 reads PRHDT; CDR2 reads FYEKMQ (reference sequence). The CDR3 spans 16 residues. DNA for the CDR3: TGTGCCAGCAGCTTCCCCTGGGGCTCTGGGGCCAACGTCCTGACTTTC. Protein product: CASSFPWGSGANVLTF.

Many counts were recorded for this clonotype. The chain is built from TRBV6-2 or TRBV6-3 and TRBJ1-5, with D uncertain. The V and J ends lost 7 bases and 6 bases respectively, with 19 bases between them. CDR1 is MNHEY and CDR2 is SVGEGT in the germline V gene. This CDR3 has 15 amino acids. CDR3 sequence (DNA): TGTGCCAGCACTCCTACCCTGGGGAGCGGTCAGCCCCAGCATTTT. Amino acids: CASTPTLGSGQPQHF.

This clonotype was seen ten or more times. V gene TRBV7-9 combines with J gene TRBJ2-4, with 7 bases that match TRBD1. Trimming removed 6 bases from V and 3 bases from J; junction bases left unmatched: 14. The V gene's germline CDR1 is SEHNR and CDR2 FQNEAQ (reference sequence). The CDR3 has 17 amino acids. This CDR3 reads CASRTTGARGVKNIQYF. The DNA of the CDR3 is TGTGCCAGCAGAACAACAGGGGCGAGAGGGGTCAAAAACATTCAGTACTTC.

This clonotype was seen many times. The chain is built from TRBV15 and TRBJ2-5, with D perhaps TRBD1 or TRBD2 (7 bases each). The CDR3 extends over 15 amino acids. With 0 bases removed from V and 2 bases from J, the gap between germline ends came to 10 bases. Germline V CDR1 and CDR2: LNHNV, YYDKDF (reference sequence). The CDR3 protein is CATSRDRGGQETQYF. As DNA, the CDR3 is TGTGCCACCAGCAGAGACAGGGGGGGACAAGAGACCCAGTACTTC. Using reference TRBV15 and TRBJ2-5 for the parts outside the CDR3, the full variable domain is DAMVIQNPRYQVTQFGKPVTLSCSQTLNHNVMYWYQQKSSQAPKLLFHYYDKDFNNEADTPDNFQSRRPNTSFCFLDIRSPGLGDTAMYLCATSRDRGGQETQYFGPGTRLLVL.

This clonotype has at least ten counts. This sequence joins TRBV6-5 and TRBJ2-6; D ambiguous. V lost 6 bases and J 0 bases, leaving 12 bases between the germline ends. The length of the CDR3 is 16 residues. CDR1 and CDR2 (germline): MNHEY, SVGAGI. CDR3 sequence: CASSPRVISGANVLTF. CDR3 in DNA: TGTGCCAGCAGCCCCCGGGTTATCTCTGGGGCCAACGTCCTGACTTTC.

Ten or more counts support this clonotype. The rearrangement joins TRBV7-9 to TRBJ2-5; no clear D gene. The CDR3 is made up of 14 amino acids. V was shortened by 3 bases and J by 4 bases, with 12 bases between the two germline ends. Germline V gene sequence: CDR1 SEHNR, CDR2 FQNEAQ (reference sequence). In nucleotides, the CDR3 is TGTGCCAGCAGCTTCGGCCCTGCCGGAGAGACCCAGTACTTC. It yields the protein CASSFGPAGETQYF.

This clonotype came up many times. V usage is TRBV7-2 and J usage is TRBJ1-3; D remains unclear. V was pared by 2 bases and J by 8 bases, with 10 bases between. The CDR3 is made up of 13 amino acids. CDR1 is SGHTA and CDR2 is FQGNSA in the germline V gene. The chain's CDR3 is CASSLNLGDTIYF. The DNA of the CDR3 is TGTGCCAGCAGCTTAAATCTCGGGGACACCATATATTTT.

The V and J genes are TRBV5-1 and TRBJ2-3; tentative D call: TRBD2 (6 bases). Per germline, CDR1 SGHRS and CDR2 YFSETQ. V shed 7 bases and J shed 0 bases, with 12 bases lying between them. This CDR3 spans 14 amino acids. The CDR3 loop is CASLLAESTDTQYF. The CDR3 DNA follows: TGCGCCAGCTTATTAGCGGAAAGCACAGATACGCAGTATTTT.

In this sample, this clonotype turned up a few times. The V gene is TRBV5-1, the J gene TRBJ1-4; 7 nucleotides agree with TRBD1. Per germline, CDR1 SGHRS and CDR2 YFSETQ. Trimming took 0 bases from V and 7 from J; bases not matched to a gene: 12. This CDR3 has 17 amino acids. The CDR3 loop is CASSLAWTGRSFEKLFF. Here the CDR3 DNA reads TGCGCCAGCAGCTTGGCTTGGACAGGTCGTTCTTTTGAAAAACTGTTTTTT. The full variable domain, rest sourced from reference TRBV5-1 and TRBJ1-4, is KAGVTQTPRYLIKTRGQQVTLSCSPISGHRSVSWYQQTPGQGLQFLFEYFSETQRNKGNFPGRFSGRQFSNSRSEMNVSTLELGDSALYLCASSLAWTGRSFEKLFFGSGTQLSVL.

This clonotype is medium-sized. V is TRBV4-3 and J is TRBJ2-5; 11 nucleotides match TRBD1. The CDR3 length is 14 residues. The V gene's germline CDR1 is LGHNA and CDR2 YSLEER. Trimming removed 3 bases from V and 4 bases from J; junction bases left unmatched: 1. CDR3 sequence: CASSHGQGAETQYF. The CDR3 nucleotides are TGCGCCAGCAGCCACGGACAGGGGGCAGAGACCCAGTACTTC.

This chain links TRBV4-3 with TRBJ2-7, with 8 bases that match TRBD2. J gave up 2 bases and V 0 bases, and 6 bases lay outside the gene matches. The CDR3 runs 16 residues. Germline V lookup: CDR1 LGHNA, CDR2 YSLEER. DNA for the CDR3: TGCGCCAGCAGCCAAGATCTGGGTAGCGGGACCTACGAGCAGTACTTC. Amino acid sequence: CASSQDLGSGTYEQYF.

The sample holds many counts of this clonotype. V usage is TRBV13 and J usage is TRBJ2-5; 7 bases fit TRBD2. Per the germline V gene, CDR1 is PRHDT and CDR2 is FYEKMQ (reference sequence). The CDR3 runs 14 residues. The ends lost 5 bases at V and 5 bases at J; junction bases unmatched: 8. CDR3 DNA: TGTGCCAGCAGCGGGCCGGGAGGACGGGAGACCCAGTACTTC. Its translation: CASSGPGGRETQYF.

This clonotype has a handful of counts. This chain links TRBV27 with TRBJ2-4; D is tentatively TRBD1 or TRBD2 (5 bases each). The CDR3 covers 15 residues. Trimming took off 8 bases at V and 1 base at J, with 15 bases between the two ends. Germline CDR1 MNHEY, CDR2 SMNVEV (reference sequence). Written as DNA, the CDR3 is TGTGCCAGCGGGACCTACGTGGACGCCAAAAACATTCAGTACTTC. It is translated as CASGTYVDAKNIQYF.

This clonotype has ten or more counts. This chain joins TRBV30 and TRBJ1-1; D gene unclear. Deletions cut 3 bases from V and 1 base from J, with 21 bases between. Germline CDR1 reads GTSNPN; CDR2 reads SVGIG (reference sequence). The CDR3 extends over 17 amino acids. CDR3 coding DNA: TGTGCCTGGAGGTCCCGGATGGGCCAGAAGAAGAACACTGAAGCTTTCTTT. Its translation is CAWRSRMGQKKNTEAFF.

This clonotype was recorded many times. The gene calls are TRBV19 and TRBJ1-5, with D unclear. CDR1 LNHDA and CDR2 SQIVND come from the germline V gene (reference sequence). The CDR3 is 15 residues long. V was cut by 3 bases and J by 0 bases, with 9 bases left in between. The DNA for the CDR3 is TGTGCCAGTAGTATCTTTACAGATAGCAATCAGCCCCAGCATTTT. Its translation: CASSIFTDSNQPQHF.

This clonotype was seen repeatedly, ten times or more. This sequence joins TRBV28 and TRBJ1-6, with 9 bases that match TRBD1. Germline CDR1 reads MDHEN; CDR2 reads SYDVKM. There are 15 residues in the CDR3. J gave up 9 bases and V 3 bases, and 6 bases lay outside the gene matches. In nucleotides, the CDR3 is TGTGCCAGCAGTTTGAGGGGGACAGGGACTTCACCCCTCCACTTT. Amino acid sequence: CASSLRGTGTSPLHF.